This T cell receptor (beta chain) was obtained from a study of shared clonotypes between healthy human individuals. Looking at the study overall: There were three CD4 naive, three CD4 memory, two CD8 naive and one CD8 memory plates per donor. Study-level results: Naive subsets, compared against memory subsets, generally had larger estimated richness values. Incomplete sequencing of sorted subsets was indicated by rarefaction despite large depth.

TCRdb keeps only in-frame clones here, not all; method: immunoSEQ multiplex PCR. The sample carries some 790,000 clones, roughly 72% recorded once. The length of the CDR3 is 15 residues. Trimming cost V 6 bases and J 5 bases, with 20 bases left between them. The germline gives CDR1 MDHEN, CDR2 SYDVKM. A single count supports this clone. As yet, its antigen is unknown. The specimen sequenced was memory CD4+ T cells sorted from blood. Subset here: CD45RA-negative fraction. This receptor was identified in a woman in her 30s in good health. The chain carries TRBV28 and TRBJ2-7; D possibly matches TRBD1 or TRBD2 (6 bases each). The CDR3 DNA is TGTGCCAGCAGCTCACTGGAGGGGGTTCGGAACGAGCAGTACTTC. Protein: CASSSLEGVRNEQYF.